This TCR beta chain derives from a study of blood T cell repertoires in COVID-19. The V gene's germline CDR1 is SGDLS and CDR2 YYNGEE. The CDR3 loop spans 15 amino acids. Unmatched junction bases numbered 7, after V lost 0 bases and J lost 5 bases. TCRdb's table, derived via immunoSEQ multiplex PCR, lists solely in-frame clones and lacks some. The table shows about 280,000 clones, with around 80% occurring only once. This clone appeared once. Sequencing used PBMCs or T cells enriched from blood (not recorded which). The rearrangement joins TRBV9 to TRBJ2-5; 7 bases are a match to TRBD2. The TCR was taken from a man aged 35-49 years who had been exposed to COVID-19. DNA of the CDR3: TGTGCCAGCAGCGTAGAAGGCGGGAGTTGGGAGACCCAGTACTTC. Encoded protein: CASSVEGGSWETQYF.